The clone carrying this T cell receptor (beta chain) was observed a few times. Its antigen is as yet unknown. Trimming left V 6 bases short and J 6 bases short, with 11 bases between. Germline-derived CDR1 and CDR2 are DFQATT and SNEGSKA (reference sequence). This CDR3 is built from 11 residues. The sample originates from a study of T-cell reconstitution after alpha-beta-depleted transplantation in children. Study-level results: Elevated TCRbeta diversity at day 60 was traced, in some patients, to surviving recipient T cells and thymic progenitors.

Library preparation (for TCRbeta) was performed with unique molecular identifiers. TCRdb redid the calling of the PCR reads with MiXCR, one entry per CDR3 protein. The repertoire holds about 830,000 distinct CDR3 sequences, with under 20% as singletons. The chain joins TRBV20-1 to TRBJ1-2; no reliable D call. Sequencing used PBMCs, mostly from graft donor cells, obtained 360 days after TCRalphabeta/CD19-depleted stem cell transplant. This clonotype was sampled from a male patient younger than 18 who had a stem cell transplant for acute lymphoblastic leukemia, so the T cells may come from the graft donor. The CDR3, as DNA: TGCAGTGCCTACCGGGTGGATGGCTACACCTTC. Amino acids: CSAYRVDGYTF.